The source of this T cell receptor beta chain is a study of blood T cell repertoires in COVID-19. Across the study: From T cells, B-cell-depleted T cells, or PBMCs came the material, which was cDNA or gDNA.

Germline V gives CDR1 SGHRS, CDR2 YFSETQ. The length of the CDR3 is 14 residues. V lost 4 bases and J lost 5; bases outside the gene matches: 6. Under the authors' procedure: Amplified reference gene primers provided the basis for estimating nucleated cell counts. Measured with immunoSEQ multiplex PCR; TCRdb has only the in-frame clones, and not every one. Clone size and V and J calls were adopted from that table, with D and trimming inferred from the DNA. The data contain 98,000 or so clones, roughly 82% of them singletons. Sequencing used peripheral blood. V and J are TRBV5-1 and TRBJ2-1, with 7 bases fitting TRBD1. The origin of this receptor is a man between 60 and 75 years old with acute or convalescent COVID-19. In DNA, the CDR3 is TGCGCCAGCAGCCCCGGGACAGCTAACAATGAGCAGTTCTTC. Its translation is CASSPGTANNEQFF. The full variable domain, with the rest looked up from reference TRBV5-1 and TRBJ2-1, is KAGVTQTPRYLIKTRGQQVTLSCSPISGHRSVSWYQQTPGQGLQFLFEYFSETQRNKGNFPGRFSGRQFSNSRSEMNVSTLELGDSALYLCASSPGTANNEQFFGPGTRLTVL.